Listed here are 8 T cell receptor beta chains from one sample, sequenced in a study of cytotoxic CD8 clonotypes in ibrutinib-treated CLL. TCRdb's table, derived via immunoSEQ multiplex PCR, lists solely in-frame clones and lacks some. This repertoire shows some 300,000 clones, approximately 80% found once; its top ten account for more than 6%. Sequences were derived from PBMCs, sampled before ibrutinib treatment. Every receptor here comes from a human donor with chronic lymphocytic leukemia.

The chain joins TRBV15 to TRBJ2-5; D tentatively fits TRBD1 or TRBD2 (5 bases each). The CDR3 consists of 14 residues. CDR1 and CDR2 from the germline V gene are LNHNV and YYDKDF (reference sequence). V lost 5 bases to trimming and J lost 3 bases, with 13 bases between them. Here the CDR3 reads CATSEGLEEETQYF. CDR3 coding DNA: TGTGCCACCAGCGAGGGGCTAGAGGAAGAGACCCAGTACTTC.

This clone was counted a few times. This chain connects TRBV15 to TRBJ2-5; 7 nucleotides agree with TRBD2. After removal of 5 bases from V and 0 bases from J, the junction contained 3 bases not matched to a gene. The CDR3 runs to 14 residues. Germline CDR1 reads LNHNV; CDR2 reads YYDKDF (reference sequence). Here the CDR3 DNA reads TGTGCCACCAGCTCCCGGGGGGACCAAGAGACCCAGTACTTC. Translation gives CATSSRGDQETQYF. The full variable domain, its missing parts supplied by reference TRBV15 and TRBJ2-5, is DAMVIQNPRYQVTQFGKPVTLSCSQTLNHNVMYWYQQKSSQAPKLLFHYYDKDFNNEADTPDNFQSRRPNTSFCFLDIRSPGLGDTAMYLCATSSRGDQETQYFGPGTRLLVL.

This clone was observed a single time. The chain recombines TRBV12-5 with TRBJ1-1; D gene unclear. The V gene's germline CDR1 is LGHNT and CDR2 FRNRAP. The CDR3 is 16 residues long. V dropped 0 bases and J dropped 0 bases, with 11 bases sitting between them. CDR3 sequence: CASGLVGYSLNTEAFF. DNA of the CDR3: TGTGCTAGTGGTTTGGTCGGTTATTCGTTGAACACTGAAGCTTTCTTT. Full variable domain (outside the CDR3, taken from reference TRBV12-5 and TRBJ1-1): DARVTQTPRHKVTEMGQEVTMRCQPILGHNTVFWYRQTMMQGLELLAYFRNRAPLDDSGMPKDRFSAEMPDATLATLKIQPSEPRDSAVYFCASGLVGYSLNTEAFFGQGTRLTVV.

CDR3 nucleotides: TGTGCCAGCAGCTTAGCCGGGACAGGGAGCTACGAGCAGTACTTC. Encoded protein: CASSLAGTGSYEQYF. The chain is built from TRBV7-2 and TRBJ2-7, with TRBD1 matching 9 bases. Trimming cost V 0 bases and J 3 bases; bases outside gene matches: 3. Germline V gives CDR1 SGHTA, CDR2 FQGNSA. The CDR3 is 15 residues long.

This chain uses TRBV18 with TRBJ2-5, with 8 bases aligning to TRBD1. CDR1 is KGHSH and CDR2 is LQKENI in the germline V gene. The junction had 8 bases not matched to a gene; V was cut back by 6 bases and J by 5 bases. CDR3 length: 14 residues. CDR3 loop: CASSGQGLRETQYF. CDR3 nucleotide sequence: TGTGCCAGCTCTGGACAGGGTTTAAGGGAGACCCAGTACTTC.

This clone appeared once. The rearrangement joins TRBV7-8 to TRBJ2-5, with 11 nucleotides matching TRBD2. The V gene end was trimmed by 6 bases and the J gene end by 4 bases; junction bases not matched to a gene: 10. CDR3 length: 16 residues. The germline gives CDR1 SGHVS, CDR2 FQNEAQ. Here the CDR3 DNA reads TGTGCCAGCAGGGACGGGCGACTAGCGGGACGAGAGACCCAGTACTTC. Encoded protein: CASRDGRLAGRETQYF. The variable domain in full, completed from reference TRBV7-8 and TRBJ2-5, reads GAGVSQSPRYKVAKRGQDVALRCDPISGHVSLFWYQQALGQGPEFLTYFQNEAQLDKSGLPSDRFFAERPEGSVSTLKIQRTQQEDSAVYLCASRDGRLAGRETQYFGPGTRLLVL.

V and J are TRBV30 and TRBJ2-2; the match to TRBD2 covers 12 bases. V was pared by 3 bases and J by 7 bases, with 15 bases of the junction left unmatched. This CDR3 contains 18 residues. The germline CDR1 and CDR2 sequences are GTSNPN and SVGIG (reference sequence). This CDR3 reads CAWSQTTSSGRAFGELFF. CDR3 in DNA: TGTGCCTGGAGCCAAACAACTTCTAGCGGGAGGGCCTTCGGGGAGCTGTTTTTT.

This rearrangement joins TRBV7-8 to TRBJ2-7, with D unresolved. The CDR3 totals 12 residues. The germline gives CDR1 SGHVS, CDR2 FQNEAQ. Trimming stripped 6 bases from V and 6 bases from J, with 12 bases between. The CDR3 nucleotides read TGTGCCAGCAGTCTGACACCTCCCGAGCAGTACTTC. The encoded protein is CASSLTPPEQYF. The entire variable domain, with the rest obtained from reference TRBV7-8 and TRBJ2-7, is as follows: GAGVSQSPRYKVAKRGQDVALRCDPISGHVSLFWYQQALGQGPEFLTYFQNEAQLDKSGLPSDRFFAERPEGSVSTLKIQRTQQEDSAVYLCASSLTPPEQYFGPGTRLTVT.